What follows is one T cell receptor delta chain and its context. Its antigen is currently unknown. TCRdb attributes to this sequence the protein of a much larger clone, which differs from the DNA translation at residue 4; a read error is likely, and the protein displayed is translated from the DNA. TCRdb used CATT to re-call clones from the multiplex PCR reads. This table has around 46,000 delta-chain clones, approximately 2% appearing once. The sample originates from a study of γδ T cells in repeated Plasmodium falciparum infection. Study in general: Donors were malaria-exposed Malian children or age- and gender-matched Australian children. Each infection was followed by sampling at 21 days, plus baseline and some pre-infection draws. Overall study findings and caveats: One small rural Malian village, predominantly a single ethnic group, supplied the cohort.

This CDR3 has 24 amino acids. CDR1 is TSWWSYY and CDR2 is QGS in the germline V gene. Gammadelta T cells were flow-sorted from PBMC into Vgamma9/Vdelta2+ and Vdelta2-negative populations for bulk analysis. The TCR was taken from a pool of human donors (malaria-infected and uninfected, not separated). This chain joins TRDV1 and TRDJ1, with TRDD3 matching 11 bases. The J gene is absent in TCRdb and was assigned here via DNA matching to germline. The sample taken for sequencing was gamma-delta T cells from blood. The CDR3 sequence: CALAETAVRNDLIVLGDNHDKLIF. DNA for the CDR3: TGTGCTCTTGCGGAAACTGCGGTTCGGAATGACCTAATCGTACTGGGGGATAATCACGATAAACTCATCTTT.